One and the same sample provided the 11 T cell receptor beta chains below, sequenced in a study of blood T cell repertoires in COVID-19. Libraries were prepared by immunoSEQ multiplex PCR; TCRdb keeps only in-frame clonotypes and omits some of them. The sample has 28,000 or so clones; around 90% are singletons. The specimen was peripheral blood. Every receptor here comes from a human donor with active COVID-19. The donor label of this sample is uncertain.

This chain joins TRBV14 and TRBJ2-2; D call uncertain. The CDR3 spans 14 residues. Germline-derived CDR1 and CDR2 are SGHDN and FVKESK. The V and J ends lost 4 bases and 5 bases respectively, with 11 bases between them. CDR3 bases: TGTGCCAGCAGCCGCTATGTTACTACCGGGGAGCTGTTTTTT. Translating it yields CASSRYVTTGELFF.

The chain links TRBV2 to TRBJ2-1, with D maybe TRBD2 (6 bases). This CDR3 contains 14 residues. V gave up 4 bases and J gave up 4 bases, with 11 bases separating them. Germline loops: CDR1 SNHLY, CDR2 FYNNEI. CDR3 in amino acids: CASSGDLPYNEQFF. CDR3 sequence (DNA): TGTGCCAGCAGTGGGGACTTGCCATACAATGAGCAGTTCTTC.

This clone was recorded a few times. The rearrangement uses TRBV7-2 and TRBJ1-5; TRBD1 agrees at 8 bases. The CDR3 consists of 15 residues. Germline CDR1 SGHTA, CDR2 FQGNSA. V gave up 6 bases and J gave up 2 bases; unmatched junction bases: 6. CDR3 coding DNA: TGTGCCAGCAGACCACAGACAGGGGGCAATCAGCCCCAGCATTTT. The encoded protein is CASRPQTGGNQPQHF.

The rearrangement uses TRBV7-9 and TRBJ2-3, with a tentative D call TRBD1 (6 bases). This CDR3 is 14 amino acids long. Germline V gene lookup returns CDR1 SEHNR and CDR2 FQNEAQ (reference sequence). The V end lost 3 bases, the J end lost 1 base, and 8 bases lay between the germline ends. The CDR3 is CASSFAGGTDTQYF. CDR3 in DNA: TGTGCCAGCAGCTTTGCAGGGGGCACAGATACGCAGTATTTT.

The rearrangement uses TRBV7-9 and TRBJ2-7; weak D call: TRBD1 (6 bases). Looked up from germline, CDR1 is SEHNR and CDR2 is FQNEAQ (reference sequence). This CDR3 is 16 amino acids long. Between the trimmed V and J ends, which lost 1 base and 1 base, there was a span of 14 bases. CDR3 region: CASSLGGRGPSYEQYF. The CDR3 region has the DNA TGTGCCAGCAGCTTAGGTGGCAGGGGACCGTCCTACGAGCAGTACTTC.

The count of this clone is one. The chain is built from TRBV6-5 and TRBJ2-1; a weak D match, TRBD2 (6 bases). CDR1 MNHEY and CDR2 SVGAGI come from the germline V gene. CDR3 size: 14 residues. Between the trimmed V and J ends, which lost 2 bases and 7 bases, there was a span of 12 bases. CDR3 residues: CASSYGGTGNEQFF. CDR3 bases: TGTGCCAGCAGTTACGGCGGGACGGGGAATGAGCAGTTCTTC.

In nucleotides, the CDR3 is TGTGCCTGGACAGCTGGAAACACCATATATTTT. Protein: CAWTAGNTIYF. This rearrangement joins TRBV30 to TRBJ1-3; D remains unclear. The V gene's germline CDR1 is GTSNPN and CDR2 SVGIG (reference sequence). V was clipped by 4 bases and J by 2 bases, with 3 bases between them. The CDR3 has 11 amino acids.

The V gene is TRBV30, the J gene TRBJ2-7; 9 nucleotides line up with TRBD1. This CDR3 is 14 amino acids long. CDR1 is GTSNPN and CDR2 is SVGIG in the germline V gene (reference sequence). V lost 0 bases to trimming and J lost 3 bases; unmatched junction nucleotides: 3. The CDR3 here is CAWSVNRGLYEQYF. The CDR3 nucleotides read TGTGCCTGGAGTGTGAACAGGGGGCTCTACGAGCAGTACTTC.

The rearrangement links TRBV19 to TRBJ2-7; D is possibly TRBD2 (5 bases). This CDR3 has 13 residues. Per the germline V gene, CDR1 is LNHDA and CDR2 is SQIVND (reference sequence). Trimming removed 3 bases at V and 7 bases at J, with 13 bases between. As DNA, the CDR3 is TGTGCCAGTAGTATTGTCCCGGGAAGGGAGCAGTACTTC. Protein product: CASSIVPGREQYF.

The chain carries TRBV6-1 and TRBJ2-7; TRBD1 agrees at 9 bases. The CDR3 is made up of 15 amino acids. The trim removed 3 bases at V and 10 bases at J, leaving 13 bases unmatched. Germline values: CDR1 MNHNS, CDR2 SASEGT. This chain's CDR3 is CASSEPGTGLPGQYF. In DNA, the CDR3 is TGTGCCAGCAGTGAGCCGGGGACAGGGCTCCCCGGTCAGTACTTC.

V gene TRBV4-3 combines with J gene TRBJ2-1, with 12 bases identical to TRBD2. Germline CDR1 and CDR2: LGHNA and YSLEER. This CDR3 contains 16 residues. With 3 bases clipped from V and 4 bases from J, the junction kept 4 bases outside the gene matches. CDR3 bases: TGCGCCAGCAGCCAGAACCTAGCGGGGGGGTACAATGAGCAGTTCTTC. As protein: CASSQNLAGGYNEQFF.